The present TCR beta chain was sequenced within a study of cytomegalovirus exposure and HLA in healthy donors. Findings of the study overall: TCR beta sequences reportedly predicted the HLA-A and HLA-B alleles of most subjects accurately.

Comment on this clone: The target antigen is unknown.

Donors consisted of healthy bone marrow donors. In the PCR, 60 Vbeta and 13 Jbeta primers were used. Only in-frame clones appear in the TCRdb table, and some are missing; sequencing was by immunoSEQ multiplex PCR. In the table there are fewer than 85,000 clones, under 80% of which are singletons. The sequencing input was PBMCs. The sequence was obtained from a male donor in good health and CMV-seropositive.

CDR3 in DNA: TGTGCCACTGACCTAGGCAATCAGCCCCAGCATTTT. It is translated as CATDLGNQPQHF. The chain couples TRBV19 to TRBJ1-5; D is uncertain. The CDR3 covers 12 residues. V was clipped by 10 bases and J by 2 bases, with 9 bases between them. Germline V gives CDR1 LNHDA, CDR2 SQIVND (reference sequence).